The next 15 T cell receptor beta chains were all read from a single sample in a study of shared clonotypes between healthy human individuals. Some clones are missing from TCRdb's copy, which holds only in-frame ones; the method was immunoSEQ multiplex PCR. The sample contains approximately 740,000 clones, under 80% of which appear only once. Sequenced material: memory CD4+ T cells sorted from blood. The subset denotes: CD45RA-negative fraction. The source of these receptors is a woman aged 25 to 39 in good health.

The chain uses TRBV29-1 and TRBJ2-7; 10 bases line up with TRBD2. This CDR3 comprises 15 residues. Per germline, CDR1 SQVTM and CDR2 ANQGSEA. With V trimmed by 3 bases and J by 1 base, 6 bases remained unmatched. In DNA, the CDR3 is TGCAGCGTTGAGGTACCTAGCGGGAGTTCCTACGAGCAGTACTTC. Its translation: CSVEVPSGSSYEQYF.

J is TRBJ2-7 and V is TRBV5-1; D uncertain. V lost 1 base and J lost 1, with 9 bases in between. This CDR3 is built from 14 residues. Germline V gene lookup returns CDR1 SGHRS and CDR2 YFSETQ. This CDR3 reads CASSLRTSSYEQYF. In DNA, the CDR3 is TGCGCCAGCAGCTTGCGAACCTCATCCTACGAGCAGTACTTC.

This chain joins TRBV6-6 and TRBJ1-3; 7 bases align to TRBD1. Germline V CDR1 and CDR2: MNHNY, SVGAGI (reference sequence). J gave up 2 bases and V 5 bases, and 6 bases lay outside the gene matches. The CDR3 spans 15 residues. The CDR3 is CASSRSGGAGNTIYF. The CDR3 coding sequence is TGTGCCAGCAGTCGATCAGGGGGGGCTGGAAACACCATATATTTT.

This chain connects TRBV11-2 to TRBJ2-7; D is perhaps TRBD1 or TRBD2 (6 bases each). Trimming took off 5 bases at V and 5 bases at J, with 13 bases between the two ends. The CDR3 runs 13 residues. Germline V gene data show CDR1 as SGHAT and CDR2 as FQNNGV. As DNA, the CDR3 is TGTGCCAGCAGCGTTAGGGGGGTCGACGAGCAGTACTTC. It encodes CASSVRGVDEQYF. Supplemented by reference TRBV11-2 and TRBJ2-7, the full variable domain reads EAGVAQSPRYKIIEKRQSVAFWCNPISGHATLYWYQQILGQGPKLLIQFQNNGVVDDSQLPKDRFSAERLKGVDSTLKIQPAKLEDSAVYLCASSVRGVDEQYFGPGTRLTVT.

This clone was picked up a small number of times. Other nucleotide sequences from this sample produce the same CDR3. The V and J genes are TRBV28 and TRBJ1-3; D is unclear. This CDR3 contains 12 residues. Trimming stripped 3 bases from V and 2 bases from J, with 2 bases between. Germline V lookup: CDR1 MDHEN, CDR2 SYDVKM. CDR3 amino acids: CASSFTGNTIYF. CDR3 coding DNA: TGTGCCAGCAGTTTCACTGGAAACACCATATATTTT.

This chain links TRBV2 with TRBJ1-5; D unclear. Trimming removed 6 bases at V and 12 bases at J, with 12 bases between. The CDR3 totals 11 residues. Germline V gene data show CDR1 as SNHLY and CDR2 as FYNNEI. CDR3 sequence (DNA): TGTGCCAGCAGCCAAGGGAACCTCCAGCATTTT. It yields the protein CASSQGNLQHF.

This clone was seen only a few times. This chain connects TRBV7-8 to TRBJ2-7; the D gene is possibly TRBD1 (6 bases). The CDR3 has 16 residues. Trimming removed 1 base at V and 0 bases at J, with 13 bases between. Looked up from germline, CDR1 is SGHVS and CDR2 is FQNEAQ. CDR3 sequence: CASSLVGGLSSYEQYF. CDR3 coding DNA: TGTGCCAGCAGCTTAGTAGGGGGATTAAGCTCCTACGAGCAGTACTTC.

V usage is TRBV6-1 and J usage is TRBJ1-1; D perhaps matches TRBD1 (5 bases). Germline CDR1 and CDR2: MNHNS and SASEGT. The CDR3 has 14 amino acids. The ends were cut back, 11 bases at V and 1 base at J, with 17 bases in the middle. The CDR3 spells CAGGEDPKNTEAFF. The CDR3 nucleotides read TGTGCCGGGGGGGAGGACCCAAAGAACACTGAAGCTTTCTTT.

This clone was seen more than once but under ten times. The gene calls are TRBV20-1 and TRBJ2-1; D unresolved. Trimming left V 5 bases short and J 8 bases short, with 10 bases between. The CDR3 contains 11 residues. Germline loops: CDR1 DFQATT, CDR2 SNEGSKA (reference sequence). The CDR3 DNA is TGCAGTGCTTCAGTGAAGTATGAGCAGTTCTTC. It yields the protein CSASVKYEQFF.

The gene calls are TRBV2 and TRBJ1-1, with 10 bases identical to TRBD1. The CDR3 contains 14 residues. Trimming took 6 bases from V and 4 from J; bases not matched to a gene: 5. Germline V CDR1 and CDR2: SNHLY, FYNNEI. The DNA for the CDR3 is TGTGCCAGCAGAAGACAGGGGGCGGGCACTGAAGCTTTCTTT. It codes for CASRRQGAGTEAFF.

CDR3 DNA sequence: TGCGCCAGCAGTGAGTCTTACAGGGGGACCTACGAGCAGTACTTC. Amino acid sequence: CASSESYRGTYEQYF. The rearrangement links TRBV10-1 to TRBJ2-7, with TRBD1 matching over 8 bases. Germline V gives CDR1 WNHNN, CDR2 SYGVQD (reference sequence). Unmatched junction bases numbered 3, after V lost 0 bases and J lost 2 bases. The CDR3 consists of 15 residues.

The rearrangement joins TRBV4-1 to TRBJ1-5; 9 bases match TRBD1. The CDR3 covers 17 residues. The junction had 5 bases not matched to a gene; V was cut back by 0 bases and J by 2 bases. Germline V gene lookup returns CDR1 MGHRA and CDR2 YSYEKL. DNA of the CDR3: TGCGCCAGCAGCCAAGATCACAGGGGGCTCGGCAATCAGCCCCAGCATTTT. Translating gives CASSQDHRGLGNQPQHF.

This clone has a handful of counts. The chain recombines TRBV7-2 with TRBJ2-5, with 10 bases fitting TRBD2. The CDR3 runs 17 residues. CDR1 is SGHTA, CDR2 FQGNSA, per germline. V was clipped by 2 bases and J by 4 bases; unmatched bases: 10. CDR3 region: CASSLTSGTGGTETQYF. The CDR3 nucleotides are TGTGCCAGCAGCTTAACTAGCGGGACTGGGGGTACAGAGACCCAGTACTTC.

The chain uses TRBV28 and TRBJ2-1; D possibly uses TRBD1 or TRBD2 (5 bases each). Germline assignment: CDR1 MDHEN and CDR2 SYDVKM. Trimming cost V 8 bases and J 8 bases, with 13 bases left between them. The CDR3 sequence is 12 residues long. CDR3 sequence: CASGGVGDEQFF. The CDR3 DNA reads as TGTGCCAGCGGGGGTGTGGGGGATGAGCAGTTCTTC.

The chain uses TRBV19 and TRBJ1-3; D unresolved. The V gene lost 8 bases and the J gene lost 2 bases, with 13 bases spanning the gap. Germline values: CDR1 LNHDA, CDR2 SQIVND (reference sequence). The CDR3 length is 14 residues. This CDR3 is CASSMHLAGNTIYF. The CDR3 coding sequence is TGTGCCAGTTCCATGCATCTAGCTGGAAACACCATATATTTT. Using reference TRBV19 and TRBJ1-3 for the parts outside the CDR3, the full variable domain is DGGITQSPKYLFRKEGQNVTLSCEQNLNHDAMYWYRQDPGQGLRLIYYSQIVNDFQKGDIAEGYSVSREKKESFPLTVTSAQKNPTAFYLCASSMHLAGNTIYFGEGSWLTVV.